These 24 T cell receptor beta chains originate from one sample sequenced in a study of CD8 T cells in ankylosing spondylitis. TCRdb passed the 5' RACE reads through MiXCR, listing each CDR3 protein once. In the table there are roughly 180,000 distinct CDR3 sequences, around a tenth of which are singletons. The sample taken for sequencing was blood, either unsorted or a sorted T cell fraction (not recorded which). The receptors come from a male donor with ankylosing spondylitis or in good health (not recorded which).

This chain uses TRBV7-8 with TRBJ2-1; 9 nucleotides line up with TRBD1. The length of the CDR3 is 15 residues. V was clipped by 5 bases and J by 7 bases; unmatched bases: 9. Germline CDR1 is SGHVS and CDR2 is FQNEAQ. The CDR3 DNA reads TGTGCCAGCAGCGTACGGACAGGGGTGGTGAATGAGCAGTTCTTC. It codes for CASSVRTGVVNEQFF.

The rearrangement links TRBV20-1 to TRBJ2-5, with 9 positions matching TRBD2. This CDR3 has 16 residues. The germline V gene encodes CDR1 DFQATT and CDR2 SNEGSKA (reference sequence). The V segment lost 0 bases and the J segment 3 bases; nucleotides outside the gene matches: 8. CDR3 nucleotide sequence: TGCAGTGCTAGAGATTGGGCTAGCGGGGAAAAAGAGACCCAGTACTTC. This codes for CSARDWASGEKETQYF.

This clonotype occurred many times. The V call is TRBV27, the J call TRBJ1-2; D might be TRBD1 (6 bases). Germline V lookup: CDR1 MNHEY, CDR2 SMNVEV (reference sequence). Between the trimmed V and J ends, which lost 0 bases and 5 bases, there was a span of 16 bases. CDR3 length: 16 residues. The CDR3 loop is CASSLSARTVGYGYTF. For the CDR3, the DNA is TGTGCCAGCAGTTTATCGGCGAGGACAGTGGGGTATGGCTACACCTTC.

In its sample, this clonotype was seen a few times. The chain joins TRBV6-5 to TRBJ2-7, with 8 positions matching TRBD1. V lost 6 bases and J lost 4; bases outside the gene matches: 8. The CDR3 covers 14 residues. Germline values: CDR1 MNHEY, CDR2 SVGAGI. CDR3 protein: CASRPPGQEYEQYF. DNA of the CDR3: TGTGCCAGCAGACCCCCGGGACAGGAATACGAGCAGTACTTC.

This clonotype was seen many times. The rearrangement uses TRBV29-1 and TRBJ2-7; D is perhaps TRBD1 or TRBD2 (5 bases each). Germline V gives CDR1 SQVTM, CDR2 ANQGSEA. The V end was cut by 7 bases, the J end by 6 bases, with 16 bases between. The CDR3 runs 12 residues. In DNA, the CDR3 is TGCAGCGCCGGTGAGGGGCCCAGCGAGCAGTACTTC. This encodes CSAGEGPSEQYF.

Only a few counts were recorded for this clonotype. This chain connects TRBV11-2 to TRBJ2-5; 8 positions agree with TRBD2. The V segment lost 1 base and the J segment 1 base; nucleotides outside the gene matches: 5. Germline loops: CDR1 SGHAT, CDR2 FQNNGV. This CDR3 is 16 amino acids long. CDR3 DNA: TGTGCCAGCAGCTTAGGACTCCGGGGGGGCCAAGAGACCCAGTACTTC. It encodes CASSLGLRGGQETQYF.

The chain uses TRBV19 and TRBJ1-5; D is perhaps TRBD1 (6 bases). Germline CDR1 and CDR2: LNHDA and SQIVND (reference sequence). Deletions cut 5 bases from V and 5 bases from J, with 10 bases between. CDR3 size: 13 residues. In DNA form, the CDR3 reads TGTGCCAGTAGTGCAGGGGTCGATCAGCCCCAGCATTTT. Protein sequence: CASSAGVDQPQHF.

There are many counts of this clonotype. The CDR3 DNA is TGTGCCAGCAGTTCACCCCAAGGAGAACTGTTTTTT. Residues: CASSSPQGELFF. This rearrangement joins TRBV12-3 or TRBV12-4 to TRBJ1-4; D uncertain. Trimming removed 4 bases at V and 12 bases at J, with 12 bases between. The CDR3 has 12 amino acids.

This rearrangement joins TRBV7-6 to TRBJ1-2, with D possibly TRBD1 on 5 matching bases. CDR3 length: 16 residues. The germline V and J ends were trimmed by 4 bases and 9 bases, with 24 bases remaining between them. CDR1 is SGHVS and CDR2 is FNYEAQ in the germline V gene. CDR3 residues: CASSSLDLGLGGSYTF. The CDR3 coding sequence is TGTGCCAGCAGCTCACTTGACCTGGGACTGGGAGGAAGCTACACCTTC.

This clonotype was seen at least ten times. The V and J genes are TRBV5-1 and TRBJ1-1, with TRBD1 as a possible D gene (5 bases). Germline assignment: CDR1 SGHRS and CDR2 YFSETQ. Trimming pared 4 bases from V and 11 bases from J, leaving 21 bases between. The CDR3 totals 14 residues. The CDR3 spells CASSLGDPGVRAFF. The CDR3 DNA reads TGCGCCAGCAGCCTTGGTGACCCGGGGGTGCGGGCTTTCTTT.

This chain joins TRBV11-2 and TRBJ1-2; D is undetermined. V dropped 1 base and J dropped 3 bases, with 9 bases sitting between them. Germline V gene data show CDR1 as SGHAT and CDR2 as FQNNGV. The CDR3 totals 14 residues. Here the CDR3 DNA reads TGTGCCAGCAGCTTAGGCGTTTTGGACTATGGCTACACCTTC. Translation: CASSLGVLDYGYTF.

This clonotype was counted at least ten times. This sequence joins TRBV20-1 and TRBJ1-2; possible D gene TRBD1, 5 bases. The V end was cut by 6 bases, the J end by 8 bases, with 16 bases between. This CDR3 contains 12 residues. Germline lookup yields CDR1 DFQATT and CDR2 SNEGSKA (reference sequence). The CDR3: CSADDSEKGYTF. Written as DNA, the CDR3 is TGCAGTGCAGACGACAGCGAAAAGGGCTACACCTTC.

This clonotype was seen repeatedly, ten times or more. The chain employs TRBV27 and TRBJ1-5, with D uncertain. CDR1 and CDR2 (germline): MNHEY, SMNVEV (reference sequence). V was pared by 7 bases and J by 0 bases, with 4 bases between. The CDR3 is made up of 12 amino acids. CDR3 loop: CASKDSNQPQHF. The CDR3 nucleotides read TGTGCCAGCAAGGATAGCAATCAGCCCCAGCATTTT.

There are many counts of this clonotype. The chain uses TRBV15 and TRBJ1-3; 7 bases agree with TRBD1. After removal of 0 bases from V and 0 bases from J, the junction contained 8 bases not matched to a gene. CDR3 length: 18 amino acids. Germline CDR1 reads LNHNV; CDR2 reads YYDKDF (reference sequence). The CDR3 region has the DNA TGTGCCACCAGCAGAGATTTAGGGGGCGTTCTCTCTGGAAACACCATATATTTT. It encodes CATSRDLGGVLSGNTIYF.

This clonotype was counted ten times or more. The gene calls are TRBV6-6 and TRBJ2-3; D is uncertain. Trimming stripped 2 bases from V and 10 bases from J, with 13 bases between. The CDR3 totals 13 residues. CDR1 and CDR2 from the germline V gene are MNHNY and SVGAGI (reference sequence). This chain's CDR3 is CASSYPTFGAQYF. CDR3 in DNA: TGTGCCAGCAGTTACCCCACTTTTGGGGCGCAGTATTTT.

This clonotype appeared many times. V usage is TRBV5-1 and J usage is TRBJ2-7; 7 bases fit TRBD2. The CDR3 is 13 residues long. Germline V CDR1 and CDR2: SGHRS, YFSETQ. The V gene end was trimmed by 5 bases and the J gene end by 0 bases; junction bases not matched to a gene: 2. For the CDR3, the DNA is TGCGCCAGCAGGGCTAGCGGCTCCTACGAGCAGTACTTC. This encodes CASRASGSYEQYF.

In the case of this clonotype: One end of the junction does not line up with germline, which may come from a read error. The chain joins TRBV3-1 to TRBJ2-7; a possible D gene is TRBD1 (6 bases). This CDR3 is built from 12 residues. The germline CDR1 and CDR2 sequences are LGHDT and YNNKEL (reference sequence). CDR3 protein: CTSSQGGYEQYF. Written as DNA, the CDR3 is TGTACCAGCAGCCAAGGGGGTTACGAGCAGTACTTC.

This clonotype has just a few counts. This chain links TRBV7-9 with TRBJ1-1; 7 bases line up with TRBD1. This CDR3 spans 17 amino acids. V gave up 5 bases and J gave up 3 bases; unmatched junction bases: 15. The V gene's germline CDR1 is SEHNR and CDR2 FQNEAQ (reference sequence). The CDR3 DNA reads TGTGCCAGCAGCCCAGTGTCAGGGGGAGGGGTGGACACTGAAGCTTTCTTT. Protein sequence: CASSPVSGGGVDTEAFF.

Ten or more counts support this clonotype. The chain joins TRBV24-1 to TRBJ2-5, with D possibly matching TRBD1 (5 bases). Trimming shortened V by 3 bases and J by 2 bases, and 12 bases separated the two germline ends. Germline V lookup: CDR1 KGHDR, CDR2 SFDVKD. This CDR3 comprises 15 residues. Written as DNA, the CDR3 is TGTGCCACCAGTGATCCCGGACCAGGGCAAGAGACCCAGTACTTC. Protein product: CATSDPGPGQETQYF.

This clonotype was recorded many times. This chain links TRBV5-1 with TRBJ1-2, with D possibly matching TRBD1 (6 bases). The length of the CDR3 is 15 residues. The germline V gene encodes CDR1 SGHRS and CDR2 YFSETQ. V was shortened by 4 bases and J by 4 bases, with 17 bases between the two germline ends. As DNA, the CDR3 is TGCGCCAGCAGCCTGACACAGGGTGAGAGCTATGGCTACACCTTC. This gives the protein CASSLTQGESYGYTF.

This chain connects TRBV7-2 to TRBJ2-1; possible D gene TRBD2, 6 bases. Germline V lookup: CDR1 SGHTA, CDR2 FQGNSA. V was trimmed by 4 bases and J by 6 bases, leaving 16 bases between them. The CDR3 sequence is 15 residues long. CDR3: CASSSQVAGINEQFF. The CDR3 DNA reads TGTGCCAGCAGCTCCCAAGTGGCGGGGATCAATGAGCAGTTCTTC. Full variable domain (missing parts from reference TRBV7-2 and TRBJ2-1): GAGVSQSPSNKVTEKGKDVELRCDPISGHTALYWYRQSLGQGLEFLIYFQGNSAPDKSGLPSDRFSAERTGGSVSTLTIQRTQQEDSAVYLCASSSQVAGINEQFFGPGTRLTVL.

This clonotype was recorded many times. The chain links TRBV20-1 to TRBJ2-2; possibly TRBD1 for D (6 bases). The V end was cut by 3 bases, the J end by 4 bases, with 18 bases between. This CDR3 contains 16 residues. Germline assignment: CDR1 DFQATT and CDR2 SNEGSKA (reference sequence). The CDR3 reads CSASRNRALGTGELFF. In DNA, the CDR3 is TGCAGTGCTAGTCGGAACAGGGCCCTGGGCACCGGGGAGCTGTTTTTT.

This clonotype was picked up many times. The rearrangement links TRBV20-1 to TRBJ2-3; 11 bases align to TRBD2. J was trimmed by 6 bases and V by 0 bases; bases with no gene match: 11. CDR1 and CDR2 (germline): DFQATT, SNEGSKA (reference sequence). The CDR3 totals 17 residues. The CDR3 loop reads CSARDPRRASGRDTQYF. The CDR3 DNA follows: TGCAGTGCTAGAGACCCCAGGAGGGCTAGCGGGAGGGATACGCAGTATTTT.

The sample holds many counts of this clonotype. J is TRBJ2-3 and V is TRBV20-1; a possible D gene is TRBD2 (6 bases). Germline lookup yields CDR1 DFQATT and CDR2 SNEGSKA (reference sequence). Between the trimmed V and J ends, which lost 6 bases and 2 bases, there was a span of 24 bases. The CDR3 length is 17 residues. The CDR3 sequence: CSALLVGRETLTDTQYF. The CDR3 DNA reads as TGCAGTGCCTTATTAGTTGGGCGGGAAACCCTCACAGATACGCAGTATTTT.